Listed below are T cell receptor beta chains from one sample, sequenced in a study of cytomegalovirus exposure and HLA in healthy donors. TCRdb keeps only in-frame clones here, not all; method: immunoSEQ multiplex PCR. The sample carries some 120,000 clones, approximately 17% recorded once. The specimen was PBMCs. Receptors originate from a female donor in good health and CMV-seropositive. Each CDR3 is given with its conserved first and last residue. The order of the fields is D gene, V gene, J gene, clone size, CDR3 protein, CDR3 DNA. D genes are given only for firm matches. Clone sizes are given selectively: once, few, many, or a class where the clone is expanded.

d_call: -; v_call: TRBV5-4; j_call: TRBJ2-7; clone_size: -; cdr3_aa: CASSLTGQIYEQYF; cdr3_nt: TGTGCCAGCAGCTTGACCGGACAGATCTACGAGCAGTACTTC
d_call: TRBD2; v_call: TRBV7-2; j_call: TRBJ2-7; clone_size: few; cdr3_aa: CASSLRLADYEQYF; cdr3_nt: TGTGCCAGCAGCCTCAGACTAGCGGATTACGAGCAGTACTTC
d_call: -; v_call: TRBV4-1; j_call: TRBJ1-3; clone_size: -; cdr3_aa: CASSQEFAAARNTIYF; cdr3_nt: TGCGCCAGCAGCCAAGAATTTGCGGCGGCCCGAAACACCATATATTTT
d_call: TRBD1; v_call: TRBV2; j_call: TRBJ1-2; clone_size: few; cdr3_aa: CASSEVDRALNYGYTF; cdr3_nt: TGTGCCAGCAGTGAAGTGGACAGGGCCTTGAACTATGGCTACACCTTC
d_call: TRBD1; v_call: TRBV5-1; j_call: TRBJ1-1; clone_size: few; cdr3_aa: CASSSRQGDTEAFF; cdr3_nt: TGCGCCAGCAGCTCGCGCCAGGGGGACACTGAAGCTTTCTTT
d_call: TRBD1; v_call: TRBV25-1; j_call: TRBJ1-2; clone_size: -; cdr3_aa: CASSEGTGAMVAYGYTF; cdr3_nt: TGTGCCAGCAGTGAGGGGACAGGGGCGATGGTGGCCTATGGCTACACCTTC
d_call: TRBD1; v_call: TRBV7-9; j_call: TRBJ1-2; clone_size: few; cdr3_aa: CASSFGDSYGYTF; cdr3_nt: TGTGCCAGCAGCTTTGGGGACAGCTATGGCTACACCTTC
d_call: TRBD1; v_call: TRBV4-1; j_call: TRBJ1-3; clone_size: -; cdr3_aa: CASSQVMGQGENGNTIYF; cdr3_nt: TGCGCCAGCAGCCAAGTAATGGGACAGGGAGAGAATGGAAACACCATATATTTT
d_call: -; v_call: TRBV6-1; j_call: TRBJ2-3; clone_size: few; cdr3_aa: CASRNRGAGDTQYF; cdr3_nt: TGTGCCAGCAGAAACAGGGGAGCGGGAGATACGCAGTATTTT
d_call: TRBD2; v_call: TRBV30; j_call: TRBJ2-7; clone_size: -; cdr3_aa: CAGEGGGGDEQYF; cdr3_nt: TGTGCCGGGGAGGGTGGGGGTGGCGACGAGCAGTACTTC